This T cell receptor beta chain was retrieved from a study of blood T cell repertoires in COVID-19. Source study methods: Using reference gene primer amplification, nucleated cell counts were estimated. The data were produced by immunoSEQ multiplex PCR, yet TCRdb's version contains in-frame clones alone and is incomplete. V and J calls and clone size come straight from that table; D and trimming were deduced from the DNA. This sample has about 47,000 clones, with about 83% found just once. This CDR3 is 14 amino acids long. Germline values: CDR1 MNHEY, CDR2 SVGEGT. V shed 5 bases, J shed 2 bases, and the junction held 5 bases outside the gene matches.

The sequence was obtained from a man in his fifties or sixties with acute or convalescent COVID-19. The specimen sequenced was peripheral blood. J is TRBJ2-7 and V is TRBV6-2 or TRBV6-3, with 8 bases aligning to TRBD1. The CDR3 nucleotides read TGTGCCAGCAGTAAGACAGGGGTACCCTACGAGCAGTACTTC. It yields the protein CASSKTGVPYEQYF.